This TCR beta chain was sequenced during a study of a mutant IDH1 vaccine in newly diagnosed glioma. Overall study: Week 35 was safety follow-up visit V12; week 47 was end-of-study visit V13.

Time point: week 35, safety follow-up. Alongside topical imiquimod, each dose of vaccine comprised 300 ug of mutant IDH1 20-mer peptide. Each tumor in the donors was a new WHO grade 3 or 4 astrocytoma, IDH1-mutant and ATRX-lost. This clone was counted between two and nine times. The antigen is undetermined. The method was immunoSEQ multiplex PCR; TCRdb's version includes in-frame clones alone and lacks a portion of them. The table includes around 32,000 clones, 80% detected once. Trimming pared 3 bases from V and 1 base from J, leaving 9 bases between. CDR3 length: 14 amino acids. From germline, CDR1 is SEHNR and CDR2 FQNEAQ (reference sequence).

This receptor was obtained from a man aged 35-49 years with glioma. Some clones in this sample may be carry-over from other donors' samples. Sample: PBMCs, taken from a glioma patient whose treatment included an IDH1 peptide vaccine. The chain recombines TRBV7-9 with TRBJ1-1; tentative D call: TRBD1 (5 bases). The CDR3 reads CASSFPDRNTEAFF. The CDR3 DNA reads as TGTGCCAGCAGCTTCCCCGACAGGAACACTGAAGCTTTCTTT.